One and the same sample provided the 9 T cell receptor beta chains below, sequenced in a study of CD8 T cells in ankylosing spondylitis. Each CDR3 protein is one row after TCRdb ran MiXCR on the 5' RACE reads. The sample shows 150,000 to 200,000 distinct CDR3 sequences, about 20% of them seen only once. Sequenced input: blood, either unsorted or a sorted T cell fraction (not recorded which). The receptor source for this set is a male donor aged 5-30 years with ankylosing spondylitis or in good health (not recorded which).

This clonotype was counted many times. V is TRBV24-1 and J is TRBJ2-1, with 10 bases fitting TRBD2. The germline gives CDR1 KGHDR, CDR2 SFDVKD. This CDR3 is 15 amino acids long. With 2 bases clipped from V and 3 bases from J, the junction kept 0 bases outside the gene matches. Here the CDR3 DNA reads TGTGCCACCAGTGATTGGACTAGCGGCTACAATGAGCAGTTCTTC. Its translation: CATSDWTSGYNEQFF.

This clonotype appeared many times. The chain uses TRBV5-1 and TRBJ1-1; D is possibly TRBD1 (5 bases). CDR1 is SGHRS, CDR2 YFSETQ, per germline. The CDR3 runs 15 residues. With 6 bases removed from V and 0 bases from J, the gap between germline ends came to 15 bases. The DNA for the CDR3 is TGCGCCAGCACCACGGTTGGGGGAATGAACACTGAAGCTTTCTTT. This translates into CASTTVGGMNTEAFF.

This clonotype was detected many times. The CDR3 region has the DNA TGTGCCAGCAGCCCGGACAGTAATTCACCCCTCCACTTT. This gives the protein CASSPDSNSPLHF. The chain employs TRBV28 and TRBJ1-6; D is perhaps TRBD1 (6 bases). The CDR3 has 13 amino acids. The V and J ends lost 6 bases and 6 bases respectively, with 9 bases between them. The germline gives CDR1 MDHEN, CDR2 SYDVKM.

In this sample, this clonotype turned up a few times. The rearrangement links TRBV10-1 to TRBJ2-2; D call uncertain. The CDR3 covers 16 residues. V lost 0 bases to trimming and J lost 7 bases, with 15 bases between them. Germline V gene sequence: CDR1 WNHNN, CDR2 SYGVQD (reference sequence). This chain's CDR3 is CASSESKAWVYGELFF. CDR3 nucleotides: TGCGCCAGCAGTGAGTCGAAAGCTTGGGTTTACGGGGAGCTGTTTTTT.

This clonotype was found many times. The CDR3 nucleotides read TGTGCCAGCAGTTTGGGTCAGGCTTACAATGAGCAGTTCTTC. This gives the protein CASSLGQAYNEQFF. This chain links TRBV28 with TRBJ2-1, with D uncertain. Germline CDR1 MDHEN, CDR2 SYDVKM. The V gene lost 3 bases and the J gene lost 4 bases, with 10 bases spanning the gap. The length of the CDR3 is 14 residues.

This clonotype was observed many times. The V and J genes are TRBV29-1 and TRBJ1-2; 7 positions match TRBD1. Germline V gene data show CDR1 as SQVTM and CDR2 as ANQGSEA. This CDR3 has 13 amino acids. Trimming at V came to 4 bases and at J to 4 bases, leaving 6 bases not matched to a gene. The CDR3 is CSVGNRGGYGYTF. CDR3 DNA sequence: TGCAGCGTTGGTAACAGGGGAGGCTATGGCTACACCTTC.

There are many counts of this clonotype. The chain carries TRBV12-3 or TRBV12-4 and TRBJ1-1, with 7 bases lining up with TRBD1. The junction had 3 bases not matched to a gene; V was cut back by 5 bases and J by 3 bases. This CDR3 is built from 13 residues. CDR3 amino acids: CASSPTGDTEAFF. DNA of the CDR3: TGTGCCAGCAGTCCTACAGGGGACACTGAAGCTTTCTTT.

CDR3 coding DNA: TGTGCCAGTAAAGGACAGTTTAACACCGGGGAGCTGTTTTTT. It encodes CASKGQFNTGELFF. The rearrangement joins TRBV19 to TRBJ2-2; the D gene is possibly TRBD1 (6 bases). This CDR3 spans 14 amino acids. Trimming shortened V by 7 bases and J by 2 bases, and 11 bases separated the two germline ends. Germline V CDR1 and CDR2: LNHDA, SQIVND (reference sequence).

This clonotype was seen ten or more times. J is TRBJ2-3 and V is TRBV6-2 or TRBV6-3; D unresolved. From germline, CDR1 is MNHEY and CDR2 SVGEGT. V dropped 8 bases and J dropped 3 bases, with 6 bases sitting between them. The CDR3 totals 11 residues. The CDR3 loop reads CASRQTDTQYF. CDR3 bases: TGTGCCAGCCGGCAGACAGATACGCAGTATTTT.